Listed below are T cell receptor beta chains from one sample, sequenced in a study of OX40 agonist ivuxolimab in advanced cancers. Some clones are missing from TCRdb's copy, which holds only in-frame ones; the method was immunoSEQ multiplex PCR. The sample comprises 50,000 to 75,000 clones, 80% to 90% of which are singletons, and around 9.5% rests with the top ten. Sequenced here: CD4+ or CD8+ T cells sorted from blood, sampled in a trial of the OX40 agonist ivuxolimab. The receptors stem from an adult with an advanced solid tumor such as melanoma, head and neck, liver or kidney cancer. The CDR3 runs from the conserved cysteine through the conserved F or W.

>TRBJ1-5|TRBV28
CASSRGGPNQPQHF
>TRBJ2-3|TRBV11-3
CASSLLAGATDTQYF
>TRBJ1-5|TRBV29-1
CSVAGTSNQPQHF
>TRBJ2-5|TRBV5-1
CASSFGLGREETQYF
>TRBJ1-6|TRBV2
CASRAGTSSYNSPLHF
>TRBJ2-6|TRBV4-2
CASSQDLAGASSGANVLTF
>TRBJ1-4|TRBV19
CASSPSGEKLFF
>TRBJ2-1|TRBV28
CASTGGGEQFF
>TRBJ2-1|TRBV4-1
CASSQDSRGSSYNEQFF
>TRBJ1-1|TRBV14
CASSQVDTEAFF
>TRBJ1-5|TRBV7-9
CASSLSSSNQPQHF
>TRBJ1-1|TRBV5-1
CASSWGTGSEAFF
>TRBJ2-7|TRBV18
CASSPPSQGHYEQYF
>TRBJ2-5|TRBV2
CASSEFTQETQYF
>TRBJ1-5|TRBV19
CASSMWGGNQPQHF
>TRBJ2-7|TRBV4-1
CASSQDWDYLLYEQYF
>TRBJ1-3|TRBV18
CASSASGGGNTIYF
>TRBJ1-3|TRBV4-2
CASSFGTGAGNTIYF
>TRBJ2-2|TRBV6-5
CASSYWGSGELFF
>TRBJ1-2|TRBV4-2
CASSHQEGQGGYGYTF
>TRBJ2-3|TRBV7-2
CASSLAGTFTDTQYF
>TRBJ2-4|TRBV7-2
CASSSAGGDKNIQYF
>TRBJ1-2|TRBV29-1
CSVEHTTYGYTF
>TRBJ1-1|TRBV7-9
CASSFRRGGDTEAFF
>TRBJ1-1|TRBV11-2
CASSFEVWTEAFF
>TRBJ2-5|TRBV7-9
CASSFGRQGIQETQYF
>TRBJ1-6|TRBV4-3
CASSQVGAGFGSPLHF
>TRBJ2-3|TRBV15
CATSRDGGSTDTQYF
>TRBJ2-7|TRBV7-9
CATAQYSSGDYEQYF
>TRBJ2-3|TRBV11-2
CASSLTGILGTDTQYF
>TRBJ1-4|TRBV7-2
CASSLFERGREKLFF
>TRBJ2-7|TRBV28
CASSLAPGQPYEQYF
>TRBJ1-5|TRBV19
CASTAGRALNQPQHF
>TRBJ2-3|TRBV13
CASSRPQGASSTDTQYF
>TRBJ2-1|TRBV29-1
CSAHTGGYNEQFF
>TRBJ2-7|TRBV6-5
CASSPGTSRSYEQYF
>TRBJ2-7|TRBV11-1
CASSLYRGMREQYF
>TRBJ2-7|TRBV2
CASSGNRKNNYEQYF
>-|TRBV6-6
CASSSGGPYEQYF
>TRBJ2-3|TRBV12-5
CASGSSRLAGGLDTQYF
>TRBJ1-3|TRBV6-6
CASSYSRAGAGNTIYF
>TRBJ2-1|TRBV28
CASSLRNEQFF
>TRBJ2-7|TRBV7-2
CASSLVGISYEQYF